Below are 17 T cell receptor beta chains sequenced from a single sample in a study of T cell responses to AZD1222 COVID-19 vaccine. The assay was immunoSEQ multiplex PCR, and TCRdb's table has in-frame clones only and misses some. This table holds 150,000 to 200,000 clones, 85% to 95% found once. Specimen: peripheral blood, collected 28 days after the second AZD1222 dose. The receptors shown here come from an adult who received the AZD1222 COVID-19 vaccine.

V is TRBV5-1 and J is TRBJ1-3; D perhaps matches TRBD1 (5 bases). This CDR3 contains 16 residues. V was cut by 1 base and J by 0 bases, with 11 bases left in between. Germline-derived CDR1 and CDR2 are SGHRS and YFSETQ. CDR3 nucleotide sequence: TGCGCCAGCAGCTTGACAGGACGGAGCTCTGGAAACACCATATATTTT. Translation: CASSLTGRSSGNTIYF. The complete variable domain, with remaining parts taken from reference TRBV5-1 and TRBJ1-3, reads KAGVTQTPRYLIKTRGQQVTLSCSPISGHRSVSWYQQTPGQGLQFLFEYFSETQRNKGNFPGRFSGRQFSNSRSEMNVSTLELGDSALYLCASSLTGRSSGNTIYFGEGSWLTVV.

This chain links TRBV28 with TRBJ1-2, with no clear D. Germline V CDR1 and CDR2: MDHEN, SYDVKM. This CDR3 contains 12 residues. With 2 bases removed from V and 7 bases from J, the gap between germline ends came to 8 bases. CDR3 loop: CASSLRVGGYTF. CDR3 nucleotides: TGTGCCAGCAGTTTAAGGGTGGGTGGCTACACCTTC.

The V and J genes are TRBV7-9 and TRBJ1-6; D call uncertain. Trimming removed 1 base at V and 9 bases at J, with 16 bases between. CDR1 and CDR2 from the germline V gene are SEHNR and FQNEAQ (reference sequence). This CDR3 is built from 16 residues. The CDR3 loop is CASSLVDPRLLSPLHF. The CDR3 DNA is TGTGCCAGCAGCTTAGTTGATCCCAGACTACTTTCACCCCTCCACTTT.

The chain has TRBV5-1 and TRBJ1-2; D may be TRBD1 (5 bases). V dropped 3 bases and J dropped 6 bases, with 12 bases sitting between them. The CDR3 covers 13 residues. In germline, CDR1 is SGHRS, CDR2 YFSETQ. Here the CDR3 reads CASSSQGTDGYTF. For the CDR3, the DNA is TGCGCCAGCAGCTCTCAGGGCACGGATGGCTACACCTTC.

The DNA for the CDR3 is TGTGCCAGCAGGTCGGGGGAGAACACTGAAGCTTTCTTT. Translation gives CASRSGENTEAFF. The V and J genes are TRBV11-2 and TRBJ1-1; maybe TRBD1 (5 bases). V was trimmed by 6 bases and J by 1 base, leaving 9 bases between them. The CDR3 sequence is 13 residues long. The V gene's germline CDR1 is SGHAT and CDR2 FQNNGV.

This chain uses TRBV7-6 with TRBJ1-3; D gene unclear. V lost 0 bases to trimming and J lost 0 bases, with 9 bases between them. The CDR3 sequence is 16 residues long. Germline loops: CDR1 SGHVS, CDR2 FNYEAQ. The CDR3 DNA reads TGTGCCAGCAGCTTAGCGGGCCCGTCCTCTGGAAACACCATATATTTT. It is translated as CASSLAGPSSGNTIYF.

The CDR3 DNA follows: TGTGCCAGTATGCTCTCCCCTGGGGACACTGAAGCTTTCTTT. It encodes CASMLSPGDTEAFF. The chain recombines TRBV19 with TRBJ1-1; no clear D. CDR1 and CDR2 from the germline V gene are LNHDA and SQIVND (reference sequence). Trimming cost V 7 bases and J 3 bases, with 15 bases left between them. This CDR3 has 14 amino acids.

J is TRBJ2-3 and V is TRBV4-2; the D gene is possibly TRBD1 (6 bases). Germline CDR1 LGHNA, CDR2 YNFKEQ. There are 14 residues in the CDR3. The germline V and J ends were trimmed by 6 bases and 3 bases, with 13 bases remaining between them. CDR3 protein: CASSRDKGTDTQYF. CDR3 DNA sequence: TGTGCCAGCAGTCGGGACAAGGGGACAGATACGCAGTATTTT.

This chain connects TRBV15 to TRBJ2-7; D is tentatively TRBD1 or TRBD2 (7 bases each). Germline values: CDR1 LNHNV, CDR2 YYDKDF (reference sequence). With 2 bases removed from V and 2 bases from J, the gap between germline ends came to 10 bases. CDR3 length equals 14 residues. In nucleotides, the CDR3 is TGTGCCACCAGCAGACCAGGGGGGGCCTACGAGCAGTACTTC. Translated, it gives CATSRPGGAYEQYF.

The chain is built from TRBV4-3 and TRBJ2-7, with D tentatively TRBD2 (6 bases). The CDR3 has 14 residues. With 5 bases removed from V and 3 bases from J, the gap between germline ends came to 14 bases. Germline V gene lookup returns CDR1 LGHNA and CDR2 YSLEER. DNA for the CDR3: TGCGCCAGCAGCTGGACTAACTCGGACTACGAGCAGTACTTC. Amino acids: CASSWTNSDYEQYF.

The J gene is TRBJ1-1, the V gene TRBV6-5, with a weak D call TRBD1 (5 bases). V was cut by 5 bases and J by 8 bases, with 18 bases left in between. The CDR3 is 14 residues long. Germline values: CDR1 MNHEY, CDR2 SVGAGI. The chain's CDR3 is CASSPLPTPGEAFF. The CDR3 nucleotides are TGTGCCAGCAGTCCCCTACCGACACCAGGGGAAGCTTTCTTT.

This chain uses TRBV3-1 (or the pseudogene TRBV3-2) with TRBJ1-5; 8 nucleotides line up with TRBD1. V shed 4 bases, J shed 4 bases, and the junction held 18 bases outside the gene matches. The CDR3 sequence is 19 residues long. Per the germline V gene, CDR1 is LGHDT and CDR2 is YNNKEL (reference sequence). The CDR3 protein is CASSLHQDRDGGRNQPQHF. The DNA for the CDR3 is TGTGCCAGCAGCCTCCATCAGGACAGGGATGGCGGTCGAAATCAGCCCCAGCATTTT.

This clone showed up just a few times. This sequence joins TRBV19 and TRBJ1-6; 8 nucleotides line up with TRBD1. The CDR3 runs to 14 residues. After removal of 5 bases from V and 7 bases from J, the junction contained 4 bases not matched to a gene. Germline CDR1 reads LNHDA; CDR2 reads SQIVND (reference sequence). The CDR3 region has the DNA TGTGCCAGTAGTTGGGGACAGGCAAATTCACCCCTCCACTTT. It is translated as CASSWGQANSPLHF.

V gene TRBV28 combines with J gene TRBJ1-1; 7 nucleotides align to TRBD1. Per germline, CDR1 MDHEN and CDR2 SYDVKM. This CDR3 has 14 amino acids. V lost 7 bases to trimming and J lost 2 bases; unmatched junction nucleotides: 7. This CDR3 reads CASIRGQTNTEAFF. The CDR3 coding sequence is TGTGCCAGCATTCGGGGACAGACAAACACTGAAGCTTTCTTT.

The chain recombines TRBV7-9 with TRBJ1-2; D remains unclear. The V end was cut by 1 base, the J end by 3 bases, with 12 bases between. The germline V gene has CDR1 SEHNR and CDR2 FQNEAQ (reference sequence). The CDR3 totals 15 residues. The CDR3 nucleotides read TGTGCCAGCAGCTTAGTGGAGCCCGGCTACTATGGCTACACCTTC. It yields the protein CASSLVEPGYYGYTF.

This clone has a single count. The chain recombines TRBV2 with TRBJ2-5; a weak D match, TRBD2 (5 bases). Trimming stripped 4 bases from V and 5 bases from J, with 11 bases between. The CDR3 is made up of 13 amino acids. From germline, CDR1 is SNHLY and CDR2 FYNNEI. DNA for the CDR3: TGTGCCAGCAGTGCCAGGACGGGGGAGACCCAGTACTTC. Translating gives CASSARTGETQYF.

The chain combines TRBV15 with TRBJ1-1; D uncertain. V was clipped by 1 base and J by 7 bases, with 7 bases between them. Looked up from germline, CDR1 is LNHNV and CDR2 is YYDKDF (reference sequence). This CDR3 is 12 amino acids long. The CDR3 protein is CATSRAGFEAFF. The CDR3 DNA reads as TGTGCCACCAGCAGAGCAGGATTTGAAGCTTTCTTT.